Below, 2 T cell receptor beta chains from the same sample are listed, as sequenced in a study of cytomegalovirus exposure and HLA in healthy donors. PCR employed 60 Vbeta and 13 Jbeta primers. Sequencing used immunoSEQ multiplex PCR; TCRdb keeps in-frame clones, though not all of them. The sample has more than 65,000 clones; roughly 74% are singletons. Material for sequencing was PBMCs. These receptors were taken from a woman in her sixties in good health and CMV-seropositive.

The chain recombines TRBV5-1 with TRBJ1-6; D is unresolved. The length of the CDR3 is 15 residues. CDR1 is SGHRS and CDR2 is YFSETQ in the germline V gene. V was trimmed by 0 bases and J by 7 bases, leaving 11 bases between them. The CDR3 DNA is TGCGCCAGCAGCTTGGTTTCAGGCCCCAATTCACCCCTCCACTTT. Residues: CASSLVSGPNSPLHF.

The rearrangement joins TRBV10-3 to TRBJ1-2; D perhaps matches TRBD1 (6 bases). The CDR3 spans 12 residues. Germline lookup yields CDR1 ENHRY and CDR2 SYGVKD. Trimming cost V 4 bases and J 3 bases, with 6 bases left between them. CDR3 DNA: TGTGCCATCAGTGCAGGGGACTATGGCTACACCTTC. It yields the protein CAISAGDYGYTF.